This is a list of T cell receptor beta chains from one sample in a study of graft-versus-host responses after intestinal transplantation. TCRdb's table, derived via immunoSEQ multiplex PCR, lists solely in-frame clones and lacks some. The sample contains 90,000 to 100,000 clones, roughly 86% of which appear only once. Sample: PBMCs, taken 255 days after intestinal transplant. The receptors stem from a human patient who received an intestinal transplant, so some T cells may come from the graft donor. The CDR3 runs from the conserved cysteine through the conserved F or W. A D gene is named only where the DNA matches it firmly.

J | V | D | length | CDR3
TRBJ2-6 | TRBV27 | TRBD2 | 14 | CASTREGGANVLTF
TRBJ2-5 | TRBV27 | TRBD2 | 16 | CASSREAAGGGETQYF
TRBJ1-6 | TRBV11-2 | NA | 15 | CASSLAGTVNSPLHF
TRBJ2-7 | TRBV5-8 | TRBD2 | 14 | CASSSRTSGRIKYF
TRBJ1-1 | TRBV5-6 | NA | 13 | CASTRGYSTEAFF
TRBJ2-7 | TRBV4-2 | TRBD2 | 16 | CASSQDVGGGAYEQYF
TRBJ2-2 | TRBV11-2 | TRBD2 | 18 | CASSVGDYNIRDTGELFF
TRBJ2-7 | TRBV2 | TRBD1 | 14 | CASSGPGQGTEQYF
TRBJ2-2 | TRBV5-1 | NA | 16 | CASSWYQTGNTGELFF
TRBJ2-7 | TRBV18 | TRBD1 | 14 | CASSPPRDRDEQYF
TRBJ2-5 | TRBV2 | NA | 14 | CASRPGAVKETQYF
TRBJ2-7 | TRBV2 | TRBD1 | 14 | CASIEGTGLGEQYF
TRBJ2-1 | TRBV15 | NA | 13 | CATSRDRYNEQFF
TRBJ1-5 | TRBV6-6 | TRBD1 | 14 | CASSYGQENQPQHF
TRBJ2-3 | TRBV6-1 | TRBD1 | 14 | CASSPGQGTDTQYF
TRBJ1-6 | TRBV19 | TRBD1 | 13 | CASTGQGISPLHF
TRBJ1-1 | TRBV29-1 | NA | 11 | CSVRQNTEAFF
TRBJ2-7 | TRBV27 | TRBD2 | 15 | CASSSGTSGRDEQYF
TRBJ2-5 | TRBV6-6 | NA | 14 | CASSYLVRQETQYF
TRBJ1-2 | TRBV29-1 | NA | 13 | CSVEAVGFYGYTF
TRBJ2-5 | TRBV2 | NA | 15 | CASSQDRAPQETQYF
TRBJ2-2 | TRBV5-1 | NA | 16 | CASSLNTGVNTGELFF
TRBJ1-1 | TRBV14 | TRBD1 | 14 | CASSPQDRDLEAFF
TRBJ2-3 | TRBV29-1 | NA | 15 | CSVSLRHVQGDTQYF
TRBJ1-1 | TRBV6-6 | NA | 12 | CASTPGTTEAFF
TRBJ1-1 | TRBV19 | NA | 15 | CASSARQFRYAEAFF
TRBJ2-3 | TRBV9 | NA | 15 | CASSDRGTSTDTQYF
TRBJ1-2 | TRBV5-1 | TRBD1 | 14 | CASRSTGNEGGYTF
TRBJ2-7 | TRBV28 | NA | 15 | CASSFPRTGTKEQYF
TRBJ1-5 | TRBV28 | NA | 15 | CASSSPTASNQPQHF
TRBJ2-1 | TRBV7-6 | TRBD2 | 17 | CASSFLAGGHLYNEQFF
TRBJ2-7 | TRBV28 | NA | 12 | CASSFNTVEQYF
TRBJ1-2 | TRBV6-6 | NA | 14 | CASSYSWGVGGYTF
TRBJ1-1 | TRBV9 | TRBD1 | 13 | CASSVGQGKEAFF
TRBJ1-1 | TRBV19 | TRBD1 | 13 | CASRRQGMTEAFF